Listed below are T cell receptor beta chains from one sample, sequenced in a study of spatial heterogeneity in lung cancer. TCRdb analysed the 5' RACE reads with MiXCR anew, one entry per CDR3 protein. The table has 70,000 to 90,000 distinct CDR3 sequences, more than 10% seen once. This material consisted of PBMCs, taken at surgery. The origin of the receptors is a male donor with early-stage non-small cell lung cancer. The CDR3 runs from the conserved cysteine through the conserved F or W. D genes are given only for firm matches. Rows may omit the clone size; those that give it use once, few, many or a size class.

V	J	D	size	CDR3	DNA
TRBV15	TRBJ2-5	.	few	CATSRPPVTVETQYF	TGTGCCACCAGCAGACCCCCCGTGACAGTAGAGACCCAGTACTTC
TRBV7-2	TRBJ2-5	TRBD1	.	CASSLMPTGGEKTQYF	TGTGCCAGCAGCTTGATGCCGACAGGGGGGGAAAAGACCCAGTACTTC
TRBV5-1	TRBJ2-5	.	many	CASSLGGIGETQYF	TGCGCCAGCAGCTTGGGGGGGATTGGAGAGACCCAGTACTTC
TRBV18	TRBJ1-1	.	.	CASSPPSGIRGTEAFF	TGTGCCAGCTCACCACCCAGCGGCATCCGGGGCACTGAAGCTTTCTTT
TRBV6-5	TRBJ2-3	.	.	CASSVPGGAGTQYF	TGTGCCAGCAGTGTCCCTGGGGGGGCAGGTACGCAGTATTTT
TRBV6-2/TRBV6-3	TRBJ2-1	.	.	CASTDINEQFF	TGTGCCAGCACCGACATCAATGAGCAGTTCTTC
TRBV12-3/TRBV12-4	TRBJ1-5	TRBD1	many	CASSGTGVQPQHF	TGTGCCAGCAGTGGGACAGGGGTTCAGCCCCAGCATTTT
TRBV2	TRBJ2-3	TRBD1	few	CASTLQGYTDTQYF	TGTGCCAGCACCCTACAGGGGTACACAGATACGCAGTATTTT
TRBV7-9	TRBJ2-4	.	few	CASSEGYMAKNIQYF	TGTGCCAGCAGCGAAGGCTATATGGCCAAAAACATTCAGTACTTC
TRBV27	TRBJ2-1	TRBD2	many	CASSSWSGGWYNEQFF	TGTGCCAGCAGTTCCTGGTCGGGAGGTTGGTACAATGAGCAGTTCTTC
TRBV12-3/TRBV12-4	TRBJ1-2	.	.	CASSLGGGTTYGYTF	TGTGCCAGCAGTTTGGGTGGCGGGACGACCTATGGCTACACCTTC